Listed below are T cell receptor beta chains from one sample, sequenced in a study of cytomegalovirus exposure and HLA in healthy donors. Sequencing was performed with immunoSEQ multiplex PCR; in TCRdb, only in-frame clones are kept and a portion is missing. The profile shows roughly 120,000 clones, roughly 70% of them singletons. Source material: PBMCs. The receptors come from a woman aged 30 to 39 in good health and CMV-seronegative. Each CDR3 is given without its conserved first and last residue. Rows may omit the clone size; those that give it use once, few, many or a size class.

TRBV9	.	TRBJ2-7	ASSFSPEDEQY
TRBV11-2	.	TRBJ2-7	ASSLSAPYEQY
TRBV18	.	TRBJ2-2	ASSPLTATGELF
TRBV29-1	.	TRBJ1-2	SVDGQGNGYT
TRBV19	.	TRBJ1-5	ASSTYPGQGVSQPQH
TRBV19	.	TRBJ1-3	ASSRQSSGNTIY
TRBV11-3	.	TRBJ1-1	ASSSRRGMNTEAF
TRBV6-5	.	TRBJ1-2	ATRTVTSGGYT
TRBV6-5	.	TRBJ1-2	ASSSSATNYGYP
TRBV5-1	.	TRBJ2-7	ASSFEGAEQY
TRBV5-6	.	TRBJ1-1	ASNGQGNTEAF
TRBV18	few	TRBJ2-2	ASSYGGADTGELF
TRBV10-1	few	TRBJ2-1	ASSNQGYNEQF
TRBV28	once	TRBJ1-5	ASSRPLGGGSNQPQH
TRBV19	.	TRBJ1-1	ASTRTGTGGRGAF
TRBV6-5	.	TRBJ2-1	ASSYSGPNEQF
TRBV2	few	TRBJ2-7	ASSVTRQGLDSYEQY
TRBV2	.	TRBJ1-5	ASNGQISNQPQH
TRBV7-9	.	TRBJ1-1	ASSLRDRTEAF